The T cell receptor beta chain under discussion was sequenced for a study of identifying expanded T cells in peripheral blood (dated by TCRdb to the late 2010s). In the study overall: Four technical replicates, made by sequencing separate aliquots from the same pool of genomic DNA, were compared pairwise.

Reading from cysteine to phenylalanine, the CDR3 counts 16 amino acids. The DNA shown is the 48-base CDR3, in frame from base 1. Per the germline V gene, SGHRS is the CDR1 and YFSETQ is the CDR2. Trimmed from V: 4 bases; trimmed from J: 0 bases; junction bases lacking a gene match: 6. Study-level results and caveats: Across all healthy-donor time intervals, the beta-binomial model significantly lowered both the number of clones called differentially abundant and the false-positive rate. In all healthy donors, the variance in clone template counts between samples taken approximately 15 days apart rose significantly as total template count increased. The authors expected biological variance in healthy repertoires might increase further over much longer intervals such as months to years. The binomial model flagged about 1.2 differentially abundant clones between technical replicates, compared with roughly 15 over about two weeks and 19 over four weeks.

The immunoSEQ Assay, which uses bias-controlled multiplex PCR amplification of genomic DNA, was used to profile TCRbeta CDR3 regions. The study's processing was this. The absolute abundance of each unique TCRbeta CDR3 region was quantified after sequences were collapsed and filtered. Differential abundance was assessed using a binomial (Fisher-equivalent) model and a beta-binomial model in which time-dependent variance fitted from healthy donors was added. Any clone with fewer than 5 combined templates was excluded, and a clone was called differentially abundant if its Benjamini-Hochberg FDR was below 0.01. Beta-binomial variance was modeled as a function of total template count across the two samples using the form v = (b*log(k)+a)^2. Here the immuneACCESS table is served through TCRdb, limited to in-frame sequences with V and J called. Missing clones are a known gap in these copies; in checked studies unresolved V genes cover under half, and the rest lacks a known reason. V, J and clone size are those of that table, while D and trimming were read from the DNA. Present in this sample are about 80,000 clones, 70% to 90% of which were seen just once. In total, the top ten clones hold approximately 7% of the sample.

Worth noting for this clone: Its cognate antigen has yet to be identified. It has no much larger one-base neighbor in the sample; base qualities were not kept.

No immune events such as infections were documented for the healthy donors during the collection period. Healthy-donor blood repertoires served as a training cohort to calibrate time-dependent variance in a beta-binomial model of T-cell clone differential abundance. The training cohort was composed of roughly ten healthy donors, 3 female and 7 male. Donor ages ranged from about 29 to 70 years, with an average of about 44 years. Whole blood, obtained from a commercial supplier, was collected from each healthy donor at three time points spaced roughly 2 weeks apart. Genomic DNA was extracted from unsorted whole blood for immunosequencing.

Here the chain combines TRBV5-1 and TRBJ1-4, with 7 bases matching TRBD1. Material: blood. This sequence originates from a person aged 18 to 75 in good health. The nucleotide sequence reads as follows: TGCGCCAGCAGCCCCGGGACAGCCACAACTAATGAAAAACTGTTTTTT. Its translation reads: CASSPGTATTNEKLFF.